A single sample is the source of the 30 T cell receptor beta chains below, sequenced in a study of T cell responses to AZD1222 COVID-19 vaccine. TCRdb keeps only in-frame clones here, not all; method: immunoSEQ multiplex PCR. The sample gives approximately 97,000 clones, over 80% of which show up once; around 8.1% is in the top ten. The source was peripheral blood, collected on day 0 of AZD1222 vaccination. Receptors originate from an adult in good health.

The chain has TRBV7-9 and TRBJ2-7; tentative D call: TRBD2 (5 bases). The CDR3 runs 14 residues. Germline CDR1 reads SEHNR; CDR2 reads FQNEAQ (reference sequence). Trimming stripped 3 bases from V and 3 bases from J, with 12 bases between. The CDR3 protein is CASSLVEGGYEQYF. The DNA for the CDR3 is TGTGCCAGCAGCTTGGTCGAGGGTGGCTACGAGCAGTACTTC.

This chain links TRBV6-5 with TRBJ1-4; D gene unclear. CDR1 MNHEY and CDR2 SVGAGI come from the germline V gene. The CDR3 totals 14 residues. V shed 7 bases and J shed 7 bases, with 16 bases lying between them. The CDR3 DNA sequence: TGTGCCAGCACCCCGAGGGAGGCGTTTGAAAAACTGTTTTTT. Translation: CASTPREAFEKLFF.

The chain uses TRBV27 and TRBJ1-6; 7 bases align to TRBD1. V lost 7 bases, J lost 6 bases, and 6 bases stayed unmatched. Germline loops: CDR1 MNHEY, CDR2 SMNVEV (reference sequence). This CDR3 is built from 14 residues. CDR3 loop: CASTEGQFNSPLHF. The CDR3 DNA reads as TGTGCCAGCACGGAGGGACAGTTTAATTCACCCCTCCACTTT.

This clone showed up just a few times. V usage is TRBV5-1 and J usage is TRBJ2-7; TRBD2 matches 9 bases. Looked up from germline, CDR1 is SGHRS and CDR2 is YFSETQ. The CDR3 length is 15 residues. The V segment lost 0 bases and the J segment 2 bases; nucleotides outside the gene matches: 3. DNA of the CDR3: TGCGCCAGCAGCTTGGACGGCGGGAGGGCCTACGAGCAGTACTTC. This translates into CASSLDGGRAYEQYF. The entire variable domain, with the rest obtained from reference TRBV5-1 and TRBJ2-7, is as follows: KAGVTQTPRYLIKTRGQQVTLSCSPISGHRSVSWYQQTPGQGLQFLFEYFSETQRNKGNFPGRFSGRQFSNSRSEMNVSTLELGDSALYLCASSLDGGRAYEQYFGPGTRLTVT.

The chain links TRBV6-5 to TRBJ1-5, with D possibly being TRBD1 (5 bases). The V gene lost 10 bases and the J gene lost 3 bases, with 13 bases spanning the gap. The CDR3 extends over 13 amino acids. The germline gives CDR1 MNHEY, CDR2 SVGAGI. The CDR3 loop is CATQDSFNQPQHF. CDR3 bases: TGTGCCACCCAAGACAGTTTCAATCAGCCCCAGCATTTT.

The genes are TRBV12-5 and TRBJ2-2; perhaps TRBD2 as D (5 bases). The CDR3 totals 15 residues. Germline CDR1 and CDR2: LGHNT and FRNRAP. Trimming cost V 0 bases and J 4 bases, with 9 bases left between them. CDR3 coding DNA: TGTGCTAGTGGTTTGGTACTTCGGGGCACCGGGGAGCTGTTTTTT. This gives the protein CASGLVLRGTGELFF.

The CDR3 sequence: CASRGQGANYGYTF. Here the CDR3 DNA reads TGCGCCAGCAGGGGACAGGGGGCGAACTATGGCTACACCTTC. The chain employs TRBV5-1 and TRBJ1-2; 12 bases line up with TRBD1. There are 14 residues in the CDR3. Germline-derived CDR1 and CDR2 are SGHRS and YFSETQ. The J segment lost 2 bases and the V segment lost 5 bases, leaving 1 base of the junction unmatched.

The gene calls are TRBV5-1 and TRBJ2-4, with 11 bases lining up with TRBD2. This CDR3 is 16 amino acids long. V shed 4 bases and J 6 bases; nucleotides not matched to a gene: 9. Per germline, CDR1 SGHRS and CDR2 YFSETQ. DNA of the CDR3: TGCGCCAGCAGCCCTATAGCGGGAGGGCCGGGAAACATTCAGTACTTC. Translating it yields CASSPIAGGPGNIQYF.

The CDR3 DNA reads TGTGCCTGGAGTGAAACAGTCTCTGGAAACACCATATATTTT. Amino acids: CAWSETVSGNTIYF. The J gene is TRBJ1-3, the V gene TRBV30; no firm D call. V was cut by 1 base and J by 0 bases, with 7 bases left in between. Per germline, CDR1 GTSNPN and CDR2 SVGIG (reference sequence). The length of the CDR3 is 14 residues. The complete variable domain, with remaining parts taken from reference TRBV30 and TRBJ1-3, reads SQTIHQWPATLVQPVGSPLSLECTVEGTSNPNLYWYRQAAGRGLQLLFYSVGIGQISSEVPQNLSASRPQDRQFILSSKKLLLSDSGFYLCAWSETVSGNTIYFGEGSWLTVV.

The chain recombines TRBV19 with TRBJ1-2, with TRBD1 matching over 9 bases. The CDR3 extends over 13 amino acids. The ends lost 9 bases at V and 6 bases at J; junction bases unmatched: 8. The germline gives CDR1 LNHDA, CDR2 SQIVND (reference sequence). The CDR3 here is CASMPRTGDGYTF. The CDR3 coding sequence is TGTGCCAGCATGCCCCGGACAGGGGATGGCTACACCTTC.

This clone appeared a single time. The rearrangement uses TRBV9 and TRBJ1-2; 7 bases line up with TRBD1. Trimming at V came to 3 bases and at J to 4 bases, leaving 0 bases not matched to a gene. CDR1 and CDR2 from the germline V gene are SGDLS and YYNGEE. This CDR3 spans 12 amino acids. Here the CDR3 DNA reads TGTGCCAGCAGCGGGGACAGCTATGGCTACACCTTC. It translates to CASSGDSYGYTF.

This chain joins TRBV7-2 and TRBJ1-6; no firm D call. Germline loops: CDR1 SGHTA, CDR2 FQGNSA. The CDR3 extends over 15 amino acids. Between the trimmed V and J ends, which lost 5 bases and 5 bases, there was a span of 13 bases. DNA of the CDR3: TGTGCCAGCAGCAGTTGGGCCAGAGATAATTCACCCCTCCACTTT. Amino acid sequence: CASSSWARDNSPLHF.

The V call is TRBV28, the J call TRBJ1-5; 8 bases are shared with TRBD1. Germline CDR1 reads MDHEN; CDR2 reads SYDVKM. The trim removed 5 bases at V and 0 bases at J, leaving 15 bases unmatched. The CDR3 has 19 amino acids. The CDR3 protein is CASSNLSGTGTYSNQPQHF. The CDR3 nucleotides are TGTGCCAGCAGTAACCTTAGCGGGACAGGAACTTATAGCAATCAGCCCCAGCATTTT.

The gene calls are TRBV10-1 and TRBJ2-3; weak D call: TRBD2 (7 bases). The germline V gene encodes CDR1 WNHNN and CDR2 SYGVQD (reference sequence). The V and J ends lost 3 bases and 7 bases respectively, with 20 bases between them. CDR3 size: 16 residues. CDR3 coding DNA: TGCGCCAGCAGTGAATTCGCGGGAGTAGGGGGAAATACGCAGTATTTT. This translates into CASSEFAGVGGNTQYF.

This clone was seen a single time. This chain uses TRBV5-1 with TRBJ1-2; 9 positions match TRBD1. Germline V gene sequence: CDR1 SGHRS, CDR2 YFSETQ. V shed 3 bases and J 5 bases; nucleotides not matched to a gene: 8. The length of the CDR3 is 15 residues. This CDR3 is CASSWGQGGSYGYTF. The DNA for the CDR3 is TGCGCCAGCAGCTGGGGACAGGGTGGGTCATATGGCTACACCTTC.

The chain couples TRBV5-1 to TRBJ1-1; 7 bases fit TRBD1. Trimming took 4 bases from V and 7 from J; bases not matched to a gene: 16. Germline V CDR1 and CDR2: SGHRS, YFSETQ. This CDR3 region has 16 residues. The CDR3 DNA follows: TGCGCCAGCAGCCCGACCGTGGGACCCAGGGGGGGTGAAGCTTTCTTT. Protein sequence: CASSPTVGPRGGEAFF.

The chain has TRBV27 and TRBJ1-1, with a possible D match to TRBD1 (5 bases). With 11 bases removed from V and 1 base from J, the gap between germline ends came to 17 bases. The CDR3 has 14 amino acids. Germline V gene sequence: CDR1 MNHEY, CDR2 SMNVEV (reference sequence). For the CDR3, the DNA is TGTGCCGTCCCCCCGGGGGTTGAGAACACTGAAGCTTTCTTT. Translation: CAVPPGVENTEAFF.

The V call is TRBV9, the J call TRBJ2-1; D not certain. The CDR3 spans 15 residues. CDR1 is SGDLS, CDR2 YYNGEE, per germline. Trimming left V 0 bases short and J 7 bases short, with 14 bases between. This CDR3 is CASSVAGLVGNEQFF. The CDR3 nucleotides read TGTGCCAGCAGCGTAGCTGGGCTAGTGGGTAATGAGCAGTTCTTC.

This CDR3 reads CASSPGTHSYEQYF. CDR3 DNA sequence: TGTGCCAGCAGCCCCGGGACCCATTCCTACGAGCAGTACTTC. The chain links TRBV11-2 to TRBJ2-7, with D perhaps matching TRBD1 or TRBD2 (5 bases each). The CDR3 extends over 14 amino acids. Germline V gives CDR1 SGHAT, CDR2 FQNNGV. V was trimmed by 5 bases and J by 1 base, leaving 12 bases between them. Together with reference TRBV11-2 and TRBJ2-7, the CDR3 gives the full variable domain: EAGVAQSPRYKIIEKRQSVAFWCNPISGHATLYWYQQILGQGPKLLIQFQNNGVVDDSQLPKDRFSAERLKGVDSTLKIQPAKLEDSAVYLCASSPGTHSYEQYFGPGTRLTVT.

The gene calls are TRBV4-2 and TRBJ1-2, with D possibly being TRBD1 (6 bases). V lost 2 bases, J lost 3 bases, and 10 bases lay in between. This CDR3 spans 14 amino acids. Germline V gene lookup returns CDR1 LGHNA and CDR2 YNFKEQ. The CDR3 here is CASSQRGAYYGYTF. The DNA of the CDR3 is TGTGCCAGCAGCCAACGGGGGGCCTACTATGGCTACACCTTC.

The chain uses TRBV7-9 and TRBJ1-5; weak D call: TRBD1 (5 bases). The CDR3 covers 12 residues. With 5 bases removed from V and 9 bases from J, the gap between germline ends came to 11 bases. Per the germline V gene, CDR1 is SEHNR and CDR2 is FQNEAQ (reference sequence). The CDR3 DNA sequence: TGTGCCAGCAGCCCGGCGGGACGGCCCCAGCATTTT. It codes for CASSPAGRPQHF.

The chain is built from TRBV28 and TRBJ1-5; no definite D call. Looked up from germline, CDR1 is MDHEN and CDR2 is SYDVKM. This CDR3 spans 17 amino acids. Trimming left V 5 bases short and J 0 bases short, with 17 bases between. CDR3 sequence: CASSGVPGVYSNQPQHF. In DNA, the CDR3 is TGTGCCAGCAGTGGAGTCCCCGGGGTATATAGCAATCAGCCCCAGCATTTT. The variable domain in full, with the rest retrieved from reference TRBV28 and TRBJ1-5, is DVKVTQSSRYLVKRTGEKVFLECVQDMDHENMFWYRQDPGLGLRLIYFSYDVKMKEKGDIPEGYSVSREKKERFSLILESASTNQTSMYLCASSGVPGVYSNQPQHFGDGTRLSIL.

The chain has TRBV13 and TRBJ2-2, with 7 bases aligning to TRBD1. With 4 bases clipped from V and 3 bases from J, the junction kept 5 bases outside the gene matches. The CDR3 runs to 15 residues. CDR1 PRHDT and CDR2 FYEKMQ come from the germline V gene (reference sequence). The CDR3 is CASSSGQAYTGELFF. CDR3 nucleotides: TGTGCCAGCAGCTCCGGACAGGCGTACACCGGGGAGCTGTTTTTT.

The rearrangement joins TRBV6-4 to TRBJ2-2; TRBD1 aligns across 9 bases. Per germline, CDR1 MRHNA and CDR2 SNTAGT. The CDR3 is 13 residues long. Germline trimming cut 10 bases from V and 3 bases from J; bases unmatched to any gene: 3. The CDR3, as DNA: TGTGCCACGGGACAGGGAGACACCGGGGAGCTGTTTTTT. Translation gives CATGQGDTGELFF.

The chain is built from TRBV5-1 and TRBJ1-2, with D unclear. This CDR3 region has 15 residues. The germline V gene has CDR1 SGHRS and CDR2 YFSETQ. Trimming left V 6 bases short and J 5 bases short, with 20 bases between. DNA for the CDR3: TGCGCCAGCACCCCCGGGCAGGAGGGATTTTATGGCTACACCTTC. This encodes CASTPGQEGFYGYTF.

The gene calls are TRBV6-2 or TRBV6-3 and TRBJ1-6, with 10 nucleotides matching TRBD1. Germline CDR1 reads MNHEY; CDR2 reads SVGEGT. J lost 8 bases, V lost 5 bases, and 6 bases had no gene match. There are 15 residues in the CDR3. The CDR3, as DNA: TGTGCCAGCAGTCCGTTCGGGACAGGGGATTCACCCCTCCACTTT. Translation gives CASSPFGTGDSPLHF.

V and J are TRBV28 and TRBJ1-6, with D unresolved. The germline V and J ends were trimmed by 2 bases and 14 bases, with 16 bases remaining between them. Germline V gene data show CDR1 as MDHEN and CDR2 as SYDVKM. The CDR3 has 14 amino acids. CDR3 DNA: TGTGCCAGCAGTTTAGTCCCCGTGTCTGGATCCCTCCACTTT. Its translation: CASSLVPVSGSLHF.

This rearrangement joins TRBV3-1 (or the pseudogene TRBV3-2) to TRBJ1-3; weak D call: TRBD1 (5 bases). This CDR3 is 13 amino acids long. V gave up 0 bases and J gave up 12 bases, with 12 bases separating them. Germline lookup yields CDR1 LGHDT and CDR2 YNNKEL (reference sequence). CDR3 nucleotide sequence: TGTGCCAGCAGCCAAGAAGAAAGGGGATACATATATTTT. Its protein product is CASSQEERGYIYF.

V is TRBV5-1 and J is TRBJ2-7, with D hard to call. Germline V CDR1 and CDR2: SGHRS, YFSETQ. V lost 3 bases to trimming and J lost 6 bases, with 25 bases between them. This CDR3 contains 17 residues. DNA of the CDR3: TGCGCCAGCAGCTGGATCCCGGGTTCGGTACCATCCGCCGAGCAGTACTTC. Its protein product is CASSWIPGSVPSAEQYF. Based on the CDR3 plus reference TRBV5-1 and TRBJ2-7, the full variable domain is KAGVTQTPRYLIKTRGQQVTLSCSPISGHRSVSWYQQTPGQGLQFLFEYFSETQRNKGNFPGRFSGRQFSNSRSEMNVSTLELGDSALYLCASSWIPGSVPSAEQYFGPGTRLTVT.

The J gene is TRBJ2-1, the V gene TRBV27; 11 nucleotides line up with TRBD1. This CDR3 has 16 amino acids. Germline V gene lookup returns CDR1 MNHEY and CDR2 SMNVEV (reference sequence). The V gene end was trimmed by 3 bases and the J gene end by 3 bases; junction bases not matched to a gene: 4. The CDR3 region is CASSLLGTGGYNEQFF. For the CDR3, the DNA is TGTGCCAGCAGTTTGCTCGGGACAGGGGGCTACAATGAGCAGTTCTTC.